This T cell receptor (beta chain) emerged from a study of cytomegalovirus exposure and HLA in healthy donors. Points from the study as a whole: The authors listed 150 to 200 TCR beta chains as cytomegalovirus-associated.

As for this clone: Antigen specificity is unknown.

In germline, CDR1 is SGDLS, CDR2 YYNGEE. V was clipped by 5 bases and J by 7 bases; unmatched bases: 10. The CDR3 is 15 residues long. The assay was immunoSEQ multiplex PCR, and TCRdb's table has in-frame clones only and misses some. The sample consists of fewer than 120,000 clones, roughly 90% of them appearing once. This sequence was found in a woman between 25 and 40 years old in good health and CMV-seropositive. The sample was PBMCs. The V and J genes are TRBV9 and TRBJ2-2; 8 bases map to TRBD2. The CDR3: CASSRMGTRGGELFF. The CDR3, as DNA: TGTGCCAGCAGTCGCATGGGGACTAGGGGCGGGGAGCTGTTTTTT. The entire variable domain, with the rest obtained from reference TRBV9 and TRBJ2-2, is as follows: DSGVTQTPKHLITATGQRVTLRCSPRSGDLSVYWYQQSLDQGLQFLIQYYNGEERAKGNILERFSAQQFPDLHSELNLSSLELGDSALYFCASSRMGTRGGELFFGEGSRLTVL.